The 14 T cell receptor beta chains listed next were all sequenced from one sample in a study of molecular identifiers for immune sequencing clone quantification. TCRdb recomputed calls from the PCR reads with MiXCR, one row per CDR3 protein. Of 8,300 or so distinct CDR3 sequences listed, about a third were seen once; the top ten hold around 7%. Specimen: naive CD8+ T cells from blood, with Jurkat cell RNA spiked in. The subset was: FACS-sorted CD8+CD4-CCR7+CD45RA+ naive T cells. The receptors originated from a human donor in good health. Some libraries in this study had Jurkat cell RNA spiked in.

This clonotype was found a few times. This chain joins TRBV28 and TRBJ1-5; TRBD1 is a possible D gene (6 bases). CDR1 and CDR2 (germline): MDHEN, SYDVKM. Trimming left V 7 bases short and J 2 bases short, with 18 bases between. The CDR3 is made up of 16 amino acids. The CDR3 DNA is TGTGCCAGCAAGGAACAGGGTCGTCGGGGCAATCAGCCCCAGCATTTT. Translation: CASKEQGRRGNQPQHF.

The CDR3 spells CASLTGSGRNTDTQYF. CDR3 in DNA: TGTGCCAGCCTTACAGGAAGCGGGAGGAATACAGATACGCAGTATTTT. The rearrangement uses TRBV2 and TRBJ2-3; 9 bases agree with TRBD2. J lost 3 bases, V lost 8 bases, and 12 bases had no gene match. CDR3 length equals 16 residues. Germline lookup yields CDR1 SNHLY and CDR2 FYNNEI.

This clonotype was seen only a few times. The CDR3 reads CASSYSGQGANQPQHF. The CDR3 bases are TGTGCCAGCAGTTACTCCGGACAGGGAGCAAATCAGCCCCAGCATTTT. The chain has TRBV6-2 or TRBV6-3 and TRBJ1-5; TRBD1 matches at 8 bases. The CDR3 totals 16 residues. V dropped 0 bases and J dropped 4; count of bases not matched to a gene: 5. Germline CDR1 and CDR2: MNHEY and SVGEGT.

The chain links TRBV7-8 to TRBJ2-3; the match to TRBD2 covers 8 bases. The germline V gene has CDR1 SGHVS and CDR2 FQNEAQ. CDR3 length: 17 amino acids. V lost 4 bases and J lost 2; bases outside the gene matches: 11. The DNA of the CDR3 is TGTGCCAGCAGCTCTTACCGGACTAGCTCTTACACAGATACGCAGTATTTT. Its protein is CASSSYRTSSYTDTQYF.

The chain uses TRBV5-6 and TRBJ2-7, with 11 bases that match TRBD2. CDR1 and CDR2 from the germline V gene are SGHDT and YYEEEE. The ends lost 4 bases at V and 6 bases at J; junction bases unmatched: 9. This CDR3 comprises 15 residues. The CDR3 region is CASSGGLAATSEQYF. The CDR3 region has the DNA TGTGCCAGCAGCGGGGGACTAGCGGCCACCTCCGAGCAGTACTTC.

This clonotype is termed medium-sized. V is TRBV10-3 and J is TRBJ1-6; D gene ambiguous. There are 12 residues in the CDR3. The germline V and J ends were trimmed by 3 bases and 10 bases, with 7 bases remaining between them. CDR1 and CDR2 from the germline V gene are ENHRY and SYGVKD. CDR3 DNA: TGTGCCATCAGTGAAAGTGGGTCACCCCTCCACTTT. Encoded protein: CAISESGSPLHF.

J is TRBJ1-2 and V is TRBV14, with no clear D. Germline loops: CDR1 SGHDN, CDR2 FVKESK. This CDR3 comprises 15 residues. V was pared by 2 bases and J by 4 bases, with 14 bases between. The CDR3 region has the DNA TGTGCCAGCAGCCAATTTCCCAGAGACACCTATGGCTACACCTTC. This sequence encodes CASSQFPRDTYGYTF. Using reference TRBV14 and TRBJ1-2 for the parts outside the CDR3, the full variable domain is EAGVTQFPSHSVIEKGQTVTLRCDPISGHDNLYWYRRVMGKEIKFLLHFVKESKQDESGMPNNRFLAERTGGTYSTLKVQPAELEDSGVYFCASSQFPRDTYGYTFGSGTRLTVV.

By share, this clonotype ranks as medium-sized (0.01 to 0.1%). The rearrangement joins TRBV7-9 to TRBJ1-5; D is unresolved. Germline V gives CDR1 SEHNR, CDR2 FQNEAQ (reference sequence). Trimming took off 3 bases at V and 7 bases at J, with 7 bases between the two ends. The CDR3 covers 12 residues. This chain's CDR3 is CASSFELQPQHF. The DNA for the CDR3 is TGTGCCAGCAGCTTCGAGTTACAGCCCCAGCATTTT.

The CDR3: CASSPKPAANNEKLFF. The CDR3 DNA follows: TGTGCCAGCAGCCCTAAACCGGCAGCCAATAATGAAAAACTGTTTTTT. V usage is TRBV11-2 and J usage is TRBJ1-4; D gene ambiguous. The germline CDR1 and CDR2 sequences are SGHAT and FQNNGV. Trimming pared 5 bases from V and 4 bases from J, leaving 17 bases between. The CDR3 is 16 residues long.

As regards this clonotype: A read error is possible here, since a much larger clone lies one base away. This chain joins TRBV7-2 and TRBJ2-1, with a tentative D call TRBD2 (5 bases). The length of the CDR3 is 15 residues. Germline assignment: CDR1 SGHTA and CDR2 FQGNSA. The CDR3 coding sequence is TGTGCCAGCAGCTTACCGGGGAGCTCCTACAATGAGCAGTCCTTC. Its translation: CASSLPGSSYNEQSF.

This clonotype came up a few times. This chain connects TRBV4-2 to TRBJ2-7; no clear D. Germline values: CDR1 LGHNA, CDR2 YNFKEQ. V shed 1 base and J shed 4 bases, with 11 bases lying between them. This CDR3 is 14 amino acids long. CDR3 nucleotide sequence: TGTGCCAGCAGCCAAGGTACGGGCAGGTACGAGCAGTACTTC. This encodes CASSQGTGRYEQYF.

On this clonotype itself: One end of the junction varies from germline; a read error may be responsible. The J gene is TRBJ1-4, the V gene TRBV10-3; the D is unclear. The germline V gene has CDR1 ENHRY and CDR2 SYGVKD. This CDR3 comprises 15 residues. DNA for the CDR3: TGTGCCATTAGTGCCGGGCCGGAGAATGGAGAAAAACTGTTTTTT. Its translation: CAISAGPENGEKLFF.

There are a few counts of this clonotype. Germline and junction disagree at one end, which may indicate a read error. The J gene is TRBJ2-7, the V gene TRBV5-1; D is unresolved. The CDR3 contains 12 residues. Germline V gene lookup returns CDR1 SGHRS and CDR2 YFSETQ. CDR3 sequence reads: CVSSFPPYEQYF. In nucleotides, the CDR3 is TGCGTCAGCAGCTTCCCCCCGTACGAGCAGTACTTC.

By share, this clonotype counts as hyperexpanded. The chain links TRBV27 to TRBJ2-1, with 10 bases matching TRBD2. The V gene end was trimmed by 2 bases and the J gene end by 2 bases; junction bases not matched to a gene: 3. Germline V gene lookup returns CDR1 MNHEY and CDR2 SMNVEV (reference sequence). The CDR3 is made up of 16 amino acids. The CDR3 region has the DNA TGTGCCAGCAGTTTAACTAGCGGGGCCACCTACAATGAGCAGTTCTTC. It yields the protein CASSLTSGATYNEQFF.